The clone carrying this T cell receptor (beta chain) occurred many times. As yet, its antigen is unknown. This sample is part of a study of prognosis after radiotherapy for stage I lung cancer. About the research overall: Enrolled patients had stage I non-small cell lung cancer and entered the cohort between 2018 and January 2019. The study included about 15 patients with newly diagnosed primary stage I lung tumors and several with oligometastatic NSCLC after surgical resection of the primary tumor. General study results and limits: Reportedly, TRBV and TRBJ gene usage varied with metastasis presence.

TCR beta CDR3 amplification from genomic DNA was performed by two-round multiplex PCR. With primers specific to each TRBV and TRBJ gene, the first-round PCR was performed. MiXCR, applied by TCRdb to the multiplex PCR reads, yields one record per CDR3 protein. The profile shows 15,000 to 20,000 distinct CDR3 sequences, around 24% of them singletons. Sequences were derived from PBMCs, sampled before or after stereotactic body radiation therapy (not recorded which). This clonotype was obtained from a donor of 50 years or more with non-small cell lung cancer.

CDR3 bases: TGTGCCTGGAGTCTAACAGGGGAGCCCGAAAAACTGTTTTTT. Residues: CAWSLTGEPEKLFF. The chain employs TRBV30 and TRBJ1-4, with 7 bases that match TRBD1. Germline loops: CDR1 GTSNPN, CDR2 SVGIG (reference sequence). The CDR3 consists of 14 residues. V was pared by 2 bases and J by 8 bases, with 8 bases of the junction left unmatched.